These 20 T cell receptor beta chains originate from one sample sequenced in a study of blood T cell repertoires in COVID-19. Sequencing used immunoSEQ multiplex PCR; TCRdb keeps in-frame clones, though not all of them. Of 250,000 or so clones in the sample, 80% to 85% were seen once. Sample: peripheral blood. These receptors were taken from a woman aged 40 to 55 who had recovered from COVID-19.

The chain joins TRBV2 to TRBJ1-6; D is ambiguous. V was pared by 4 bases and J by 8 bases, with 9 bases between. The germline CDR1 and CDR2 sequences are SNHLY and FYNNEI. This CDR3 is built from 13 residues. Here the CDR3 DNA reads TGTGCCAGCAGTGTTCTCTCCGATTCACCCCTCCACTTT. The encoded protein is CASSVLSDSPLHF.

V gene TRBV4-1 combines with J gene TRBJ1-5, with 7 bases fitting TRBD1. The V and J ends lost 1 base and 5 bases, in that order; junction bases with no gene match: 2. This CDR3 contains 14 residues. Germline CDR1 is MGHRA and CDR2 is YSYEKL. The CDR3 DNA reads as TGCGCCAGCAGCCAAGCAGGGGGTTATCAGCCCCAGCATTTT. Amino acids: CASSQAGGYQPQHF.

CDR3 in amino acids: CASSENRLADTQYF. The CDR3 coding sequence is TGTGCCAGCAGTGAAAACAGGCTTGCGGATACGCAGTATTTT. This sequence joins TRBV6-1 and TRBJ2-3; D possibly corresponds to TRBD1 (5 bases). The CDR3 has 14 amino acids. CDR1 is MNHNS and CDR2 is SASEGT in the germline V gene. V gave up 2 bases and J gave up 6 bases, with 12 bases separating them.

This clone has a handful of counts. The sample has other DNA sequences that encode this CDR3 too. The chain recombines TRBV4-2 with TRBJ2-6; D gene ambiguous. V shed 1 base and J shed 1 base, with 8 bases lying between them. CDR1 and CDR2 (germline): LGHNA, YNFKEQ. CDR3 size: 16 residues. The CDR3 protein is CASSQVTSSGANVLTF. The CDR3, as DNA: TGTGCCAGCAGCCAAGTCACCAGTTCTGGGGCCAACGTCCTGACTTTC.

This sequence joins TRBV2 and TRBJ2-5; TRBD2 aligns across 7 bases. J was trimmed by 2 bases and V by 7 bases; bases with no gene match: 10. This CDR3 spans 15 amino acids. CDR1 and CDR2 (germline): SNHLY, FYNNEI. The CDR3 DNA is TGTGCCAGCACCCGAGCGGGGTTGGGACAAGAGACCCAGTACTTC. It codes for CASTRAGLGQETQYF. Variable domain in full (rest from reference TRBV2 and TRBJ2-5): EPEVTQTPSHQVTQMGQEVILRCVPISNHLYFYWYRQILGQKVEFLVSFYNNEISEKSEIFDDQFSVERPDGSNFTLKIRSTKLEDSAMYFCASTRAGLGQETQYFGPGTRLLVL.

The chain carries TRBV2 and TRBJ1-5, with D unclear. The CDR3 length is 17 residues. V was clipped by 2 bases and J by 0 bases, with 14 bases between them. Germline V lookup: CDR1 SNHLY, CDR2 FYNNEI. CDR3 region: CASSEFVLAYSNQPQHF. DNA for the CDR3: TGTGCCAGCAGTGAATTCGTCTTGGCATATAGCAATCAGCCCCAGCATTTT.

The chain combines TRBV23-1 with TRBJ1-5, with D uncertain. TRBV23-1 is flagged as an ORF with uncertain function. Trimming took 5 bases from V and 0 from J, leaving 5 bases between them. This CDR3 has 13 residues. CDR3 sequence (DNA): TGCGCCAGCAGTGAGAATAGCAATCAGCCCCAGCATTTT. It is translated as CASSENSNQPQHF.

The chain is built from TRBV30 and TRBJ1-6; perhaps TRBD1 as D (5 bases). Germline values: CDR1 GTSNPN, CDR2 SVGIG (reference sequence). The CDR3 extends over 13 amino acids. Trimming cost V 4 bases and J 9 bases, with 13 bases left between them. CDR3 nucleotides: TGTGCCTGGATCAAGGGGTTGTTTTCACCCCTCCACTTT. Amino acids: CAWIKGLFSPLHF.

This clone was detected only once. The chain joins TRBV15 to TRBJ1-1, with TRBD1 matching 7 bases. V shed 4 bases, J shed 6 bases, and the junction held 11 bases outside the gene matches. Germline V CDR1 and CDR2: LNHNV, YYDKDF (reference sequence). The CDR3 is 15 residues long. CDR3 sequence reads: CATSTNGAQGAEAFF. In nucleotides, the CDR3 is TGTGCCACCAGCACAAATGGAGCTCAGGGGGCTGAAGCTTTCTTT. The full variable domain, in which reference TRBV15 and TRBJ1-1 provide the parts outside the CDR3, is DAMVIQNPRYQVTQFGKPVTLSCSQTLNHNVMYWYQQKSSQAPKLLFHYYDKDFNNEADTPDNFQSRRPNTSFCFLDIRSPGLGDTAMYLCATSTNGAQGAEAFFGQGTRLTVV.

This clone has a handful of counts. The V call is TRBV19, the J call TRBJ1-1; perhaps TRBD1 as D (5 bases). The CDR3 sequence is 16 residues long. The germline CDR1 and CDR2 sequences are LNHDA and SQIVND (reference sequence). Trimming took 7 bases from V and 2 from J, leaving 20 bases between them. The CDR3: CASKRTSERINTEAFF. Here the CDR3 DNA reads TGTGCCAGTAAGAGGACATCCGAAAGGATAAACACTGAAGCTTTCTTT.

The chain uses TRBV15 and TRBJ1-5; TRBD1 aligns across 8 bases. Germline V gene lookup returns CDR1 LNHNV and CDR2 YYDKDF (reference sequence). The CDR3 spans 17 residues. The V gene end was trimmed by 3 bases and the J gene end by 2 bases; junction bases not matched to a gene: 9. This CDR3 reads CATSRAWTGSGNQPQHF. CDR3 bases: TGTGCCACCAGCAGGGCCTGGACAGGGTCGGGCAATCAGCCCCAGCATTTT.

This CDR3 reads CASSPGQAPEKLFF. CDR3 bases: TGTGCCAGCAGCCCGGGACAGGCGCCTGAAAAACTGTTTTTT. The gene calls are TRBV28 and TRBJ1-4; TRBD1 agrees at 8 bases. The CDR3 totals 14 residues. After removal of 6 bases from V and 7 bases from J, the junction contained 7 bases not matched to a gene. CDR1 and CDR2 (germline): MDHEN, SYDVKM.

The chain uses TRBV20-1 and TRBJ1-1; perhaps TRBD1 as D (5 bases). Looked up from germline, CDR1 is DFQATT and CDR2 is SNEGSKA (reference sequence). The V and J ends lost 3 bases and 1 base respectively, with 12 bases between them. This CDR3 is 14 amino acids long. The CDR3, as DNA: TGCAGTGCTAGTCAGGACACGGAGAACACTGAAGCTTTCTTT. Protein: CSASQDTENTEAFF.

The chain has TRBV7-9 and TRBJ2-7, with a possible D match to TRBD1 (5 bases). Trimming shortened V by 4 bases and J by 3 bases, and 10 bases separated the two germline ends. Germline values: CDR1 SEHNR, CDR2 FQNEAQ (reference sequence). The CDR3 consists of 13 residues. The CDR3 sequence is CASSSGIRYEQYF. In DNA form, the CDR3 reads TGTGCCAGCAGCTCAGGGATTCGCTACGAGCAGTACTTC. The full variable domain, with the rest looked up from reference TRBV7-9 and TRBJ2-7, is DTGVSQNPRHKITKRGQNVTFRCDPISEHNRLYWYRQTLGQGPEFLTYFQNEAQLEKSRLLSDRFSAERPKGSFSTLEIQRTEQGDSAMYLCASSSGIRYEQYFGPGTRLTVT.

This chain uses TRBV7-9 with TRBJ1-2, with D possibly TRBD1 on 6 matching bases. CDR3 size: 15 residues. Trimming shortened V by 5 bases and J by 2 bases, and 15 bases separated the two germline ends. The germline CDR1 and CDR2 sequences are SEHNR and FQNEAQ (reference sequence). The CDR3 sequence is CASSIYSGANYGYTF. CDR3 nucleotides: TGTGCCAGCAGCATATACTCAGGGGCCAACTATGGCTACACCTTC.

The genes are TRBV2 and TRBJ1-1; D gene ambiguous. Germline V CDR1 and CDR2: SNHLY, FYNNEI. The CDR3 contains 15 residues. The germline V and J ends were trimmed by 1 base and 11 bases, with 20 bases remaining between them. The CDR3 bases are TGTGCCAGCAGTGAAGGCGGGGAAAGGACCCATGCCGCTTTCTTT. This sequence encodes CASSEGGERTHAAFF.

The J gene is TRBJ1-1, the V gene TRBV7-9; D gene unclear. V gave up 1 base and J gave up 1 base, with 7 bases separating them. Germline-derived CDR1 and CDR2 are SEHNR and FQNEAQ (reference sequence). The length of the CDR3 is 14 residues. CDR3 in amino acids: CASSLVWPNTEAFF. CDR3 DNA: TGTGCCAGCAGCTTAGTTTGGCCGAACACTGAAGCTTTCTTT.

In DNA, the CDR3 is TGTGCCAGTAATGCCCGGACAGGAGGACCCTACGAGCAGTACTTC. Its protein is CASNARTGGPYEQYF. V usage is TRBV19 and J usage is TRBJ2-7; 7 bases line up with TRBD1. Germline V gives CDR1 LNHDA, CDR2 SQIVND (reference sequence). V gave up 7 bases and J gave up 2 bases; unmatched junction bases: 11. This CDR3 is built from 15 residues. Together with reference TRBV19 and TRBJ2-7, the CDR3 gives the full variable domain: DGGITQSPKYLFRKEGQNVTLSCEQNLNHDAMYWYRQDPGQGLRLIYYSQIVNDFQKGDIAEGYSVSREKKESFPLTVTSAQKNPTAFYLCASNARTGGPYEQYFGPGTRLTVT.

The V call is TRBV4-1, the J call TRBJ1-6; TRBD1 is a possible D gene (6 bases). CDR1 and CDR2 (germline): MGHRA, YSYEKL. The V and J ends lost 3 bases and 10 bases respectively, with 10 bases between them. This CDR3 has 13 residues. The CDR3 bases are TGCGCCAGCAGCCAGGGGGGGCGCTCACCCCTCCACTTT. Translation: CASSQGGRSPLHF.

Worth noting for this clone: Other nucleotide sequences in the sample specify the same CDR3. V is TRBV5-1 and J is TRBJ2-7; no clear D. The CDR3 runs to 12 residues. V was trimmed by 2 bases and J by 0 bases, leaving 3 bases between them. Germline V gives CDR1 SGHRS, CDR2 YFSETQ. The CDR3 sequence: CASSFSSYEQYF. In nucleotides, the CDR3 is TGCGCCAGCAGCTTCAGCTCCTACGAGCAGTACTTC.